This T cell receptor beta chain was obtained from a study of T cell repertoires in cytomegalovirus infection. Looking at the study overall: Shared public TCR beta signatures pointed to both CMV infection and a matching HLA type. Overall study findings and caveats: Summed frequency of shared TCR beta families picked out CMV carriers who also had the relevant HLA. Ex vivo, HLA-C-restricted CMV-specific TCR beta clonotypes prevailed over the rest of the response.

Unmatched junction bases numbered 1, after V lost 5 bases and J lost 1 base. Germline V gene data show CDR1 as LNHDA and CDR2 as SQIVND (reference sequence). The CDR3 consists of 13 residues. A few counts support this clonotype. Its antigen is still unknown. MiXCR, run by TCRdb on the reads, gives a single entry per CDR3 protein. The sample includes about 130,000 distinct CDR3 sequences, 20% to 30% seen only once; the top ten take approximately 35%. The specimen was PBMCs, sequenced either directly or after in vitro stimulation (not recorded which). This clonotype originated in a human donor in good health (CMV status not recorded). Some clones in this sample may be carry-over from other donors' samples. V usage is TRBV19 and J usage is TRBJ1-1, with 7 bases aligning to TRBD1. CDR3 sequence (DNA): TGTGCCAGTAGTTGGACAGGGAACACTGAAGCTTTCTTT. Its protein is CASSWTGNTEAFF.